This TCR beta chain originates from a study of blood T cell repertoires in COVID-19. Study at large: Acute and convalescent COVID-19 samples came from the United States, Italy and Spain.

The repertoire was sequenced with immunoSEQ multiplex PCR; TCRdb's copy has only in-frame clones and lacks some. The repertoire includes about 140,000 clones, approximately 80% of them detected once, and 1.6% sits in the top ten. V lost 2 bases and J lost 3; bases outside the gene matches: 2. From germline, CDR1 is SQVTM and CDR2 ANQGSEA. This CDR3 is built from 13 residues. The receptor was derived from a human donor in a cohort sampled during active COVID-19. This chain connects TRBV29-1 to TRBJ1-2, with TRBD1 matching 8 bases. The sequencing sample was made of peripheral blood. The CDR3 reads CSVEQGADYGYTF. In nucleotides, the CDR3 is TGCAGCGTTGAACAGGGGGCTGACTATGGCTACACCTTC.